Below are 23 T cell receptor beta chains sequenced from a single sample in a study of control samples from healthy donors and cancer patients. Sequenced by immunoSEQ multiplex PCR; TCRdb stores in-frame clones only, minus some. Seen here are fewer than 90,000 clones, 80% to 90% observed once, and the top ten hold over 1.5%. Material: PBMCs. These receptors were collected from a woman aged 55-69 years with head and neck cancer.

The chain carries TRBV7-9 and TRBJ1-1, with D perhaps matching TRBD1 (5 bases). This CDR3 spans 14 amino acids. Germline V gene lookup returns CDR1 SEHNR and CDR2 FQNEAQ (reference sequence). Trimming cost V 3 bases and J 3 bases, with 11 bases left between them. CDR3: CASSLDRGYTEAFF. The DNA of the CDR3 is TGTGCCAGCAGCTTGGACCGGGGCTACACTGAAGCTTTCTTT.

The gene calls are TRBV2 and TRBJ2-7; TRBD2 is a possible D gene (6 bases). The CDR3 sequence is 14 residues long. V lost 5 bases, J lost 2 bases, and 13 bases lay in between. Germline CDR1 is SNHLY and CDR2 is FYNNEI. The CDR3 sequence is CASSRTTQAYEQYF. The CDR3, as DNA: TGTGCCAGCAGTCGGACTACCCAAGCCTACGAGCAGTACTTC.

The chain combines TRBV3-1 (or the pseudogene TRBV3-2) with TRBJ2-5; 8 nucleotides line up with TRBD2. In germline, CDR1 is LGHDT, CDR2 YNNKEL (reference sequence). This CDR3 has 15 residues. V trimming: 0 bases; J trimming: 6 bases; junction bases outside the gene matches: 6. The DNA of the CDR3 is TGTGCCAGCAGCCAAGATACGGGAGGGCTGAAGACCCAGTACTTC. This translates into CASSQDTGGLKTQYF.

The chain combines TRBV3-1 (or the pseudogene TRBV3-2) with TRBJ2-3; D might be TRBD2 (6 bases). The length of the CDR3 is 16 residues. The germline V gene encodes CDR1 LGHDT and CDR2 YNNKEL (reference sequence). V was shortened by 4 bases and J by 1 base, with 15 bases between the two germline ends. CDR3 DNA: TGTGCCAGCAGCCCCTGGATGGCTAGCGGCACAGATACGCAGTATTTT. Amino acids: CASSPWMASGTDTQYF.

This chain links TRBV9 with TRBJ2-7; 8 bases are shared with TRBD1. CDR1 is SGDLS, CDR2 YYNGEE, per germline. The CDR3 is 15 amino acids. V shed 3 bases and J 2 bases; nucleotides not matched to a gene: 7. The CDR3: CASSGDRGTPYEQYF. The CDR3 DNA reads as TGTGCCAGCAGCGGAGACAGGGGAACTCCCTACGAGCAGTACTTC.

The chain employs TRBV12-3 or TRBV12-4 and TRBJ1-1; D is unresolved. Trimming cost V 6 bases and J 8 bases, with 10 bases left between them. This CDR3 is built from 11 residues. CDR3 DNA: TGTGCCAGCAGCTACCGGGAAGAAGCTTTCTTT. Protein sequence: CASSYREEAFF.

This rearrangement joins TRBV11-2 to TRBJ2-3, with D possibly TRBD1 on 5 matching bases. Trimming took 3 bases from V and 0 from J, leaving 7 bases between them. CDR1 is SGHAT, CDR2 FQNNGV, per germline. The CDR3 totals 14 residues. CDR3 nucleotides: TGTGCCAGCAGCTTTGACAGAAGCACAGATACGCAGTATTTT. Its protein product is CASSFDRSTDTQYF.

This sequence joins TRBV25-1 and TRBJ2-7, with TRBD1 as a possible D gene (6 bases). Trimming removed 3 bases at V and 4 bases at J, with 16 bases between. The CDR3 is 15 amino acids. The germline CDR1 and CDR2 sequences are MGHDK and SYGVNS. The CDR3 nucleotides read TGTGCCAGCAGTGACAGGACAGCTTCCATTTACGAGCAGTACTTC. The encoded protein is CASSDRTASIYEQYF.

The V call is TRBV7-8, the J call TRBJ2-1, with 7 nucleotides matching TRBD2. The CDR3 is 15 amino acids. V shed 6 bases, J shed 5 bases, and the junction held 10 bases outside the gene matches. Germline V gives CDR1 SGHVS, CDR2 FQNEAQ. The CDR3 region is CASSYREGWDNEQFF. CDR3 nucleotides: TGTGCCAGCAGTTATAGGGAGGGTTGGGACAATGAGCAGTTCTTC.

The rearrangement links TRBV28 to TRBJ1-2; a weak D match, TRBD1 (5 bases). Germline CDR1 MDHEN, CDR2 SYDVKM. The V gene lost 7 bases and the J gene lost 7 bases, with 16 bases spanning the gap. The CDR3 spans 13 residues. The CDR3, as DNA: TGTGCCAGCACTCCCGGGGGGAGTCGTGGCTACACCTTC. Amino acid sequence: CASTPGGSRGYTF.

The chain employs TRBV19 and TRBJ1-3; no definite D call. The CDR3 totals 17 residues. V shed 7 bases and J shed 5 bases, with 24 bases lying between them. The V gene's germline CDR1 is LNHDA and CDR2 SQIVND (reference sequence). The CDR3 DNA is TGTGCCAGTACCCTTAATACGGCGGAAAGGCGACGAAACACCATATATTTT. Protein product: CASTLNTAERRRNTIYF. Filled out from reference TRBV19 and TRBJ1-3, the complete variable domain reads DGGITQSPKYLFRKEGQNVTLSCEQNLNHDAMYWYRQDPGQGLRLIYYSQIVNDFQKGDIAEGYSVSREKKESFPLTVTSAQKNPTAFYLCASTLNTAERRRNTIYFGEGSWLTVV.

The chain couples TRBV19 to TRBJ1-5; D is undetermined. The CDR3 covers 14 residues. In germline, CDR1 is LNHDA, CDR2 SQIVND (reference sequence). Trimming pared 5 bases from V and 1 base from J, leaving 9 bases between. CDR3 sequence (DNA): TGTGCCAGTAGTCGAAGAGAAAGCAATCAGCCCCAGCATTTT. Its translation is CASSRRESNQPQHF.

This clone came up once. The chain uses TRBV6-1 and TRBJ1-5, with TRBD1 identical over 9 bases. This CDR3 region has 22 residues. With 2 bases clipped from V and 0 bases from J, the junction kept 20 bases outside the gene matches. The V gene's germline CDR1 is MNHNS and CDR2 SASEGT. Here the CDR3 DNA reads TGTGCCAGCAGTGAACGTATCGGAGGGTTGACAGGGGGGACTTATAGCAATCAGCCCCAGCATTTT. Translating it yields CASSERIGGLTGGTYSNQPQHF.

This clone was detected only a few times. The chain links TRBV12-5 to TRBJ2-1; 9 positions agree with TRBD2. Unmatched junction bases numbered 7, after V lost 1 base and J lost 9 bases. This CDR3 region has 15 residues. From germline, CDR1 is LGHNT and CDR2 FRNRAP. For the CDR3, the DNA is TGTGCTAGTGGTTTGGGTAGCGGGAGAATGGGTGAGCAGTTCTTC. Translated: CASGLGSGRMGEQFF.

This clone came up once. The J gene is TRBJ2-7, the V gene TRBV6-5; D is possibly TRBD2 (6 bases). V lost 2 bases and J lost 7, with 18 bases in between. CDR1 and CDR2 (germline): MNHEY, SVGAGI. The CDR3 runs to 15 residues. CDR3 bases: TGTGCCAGCAGTTACGGCGCGGGACGACCTACGGAGCAGTACTTC. This translates into CASSYGAGRPTEQYF.

This clone showed up just once. The chain employs TRBV11-2 and TRBJ2-5, with 7 bases identical to TRBD2. J lost 2 bases, V lost 5 bases, and 5 bases had no gene match. The CDR3 is made up of 14 amino acids. Germline V gives CDR1 SGHAT, CDR2 FQNNGV. The CDR3 region has the DNA TGTGCCAGCAGCCTGGGAGGGTGGCAAGAGACCCAGTACTTC. Amino acids: CASSLGGWQETQYF. Looking up the rest from reference TRBV11-2 and TRBJ2-5 gives the full variable domain: EAGVAQSPRYKIIEKRQSVAFWCNPISGHATLYWYQQILGQGPKLLIQFQNNGVVDDSQLPKDRFSAERLKGVDSTLKIQPAKLEDSAVYLCASSLGGWQETQYFGPGTRLLVL.

V usage is TRBV2 and J usage is TRBJ1-4; the D gene is possibly TRBD1 (5 bases). Germline V gene sequence: CDR1 SNHLY, CDR2 FYNNEI. The CDR3 has 15 amino acids. Trimming stripped 1 base from V and 4 bases from J, with 10 bases between. The CDR3 DNA follows: TGTGCCAGCAGTGAAGGCCAGGGCGGTAATGAAAAACTGTTTTTT. Residues: CASSEGQGGNEKLFF.

V and J are TRBV5-1 and TRBJ1-4, with D possibly being TRBD1 (6 bases). The CDR3 covers 14 residues. Germline values: CDR1 SGHRS, CDR2 YFSETQ. The V end was cut by 1 base, the J end by 5 bases, with 9 bases between. This CDR3 is CASSLQGKNEKLFF. The CDR3 DNA is TGCGCCAGCAGCTTGCAGGGGAAGAATGAAAAACTGTTTTTT.

The chain has TRBV3-1 (or the pseudogene TRBV3-2) and TRBJ1-4, with unresolved D. V was trimmed by 0 bases and J by 0 bases, leaving 5 bases between them. The CDR3 is made up of 15 amino acids. Germline V CDR1 and CDR2: LGHDT, YNNKEL (reference sequence). DNA for the CDR3: TGTGCCAGCAGCCAAGATTGGGCAACTAATGAAAAACTGTTTTTT. Its protein product is CASSQDWATNEKLFF.

The chain uses TRBV30 and TRBJ2-5, with a weak D call TRBD2 (5 bases). The length of the CDR3 is 12 residues. Trimming took off 4 bases at V and 4 bases at J, with 10 bases between the two ends. Germline V lookup: CDR1 GTSNPN, CDR2 SVGIG (reference sequence). CDR3 sequence (DNA): TGTGCCTGGAACCGGGATTCAGAGACCCAGTACTTC. Its translation is CAWNRDSETQYF.

V usage is TRBV9 and J usage is TRBJ2-3; D gene ambiguous. V lost 3 bases and J 2 bases, leaving 13 bases between the germline ends. Germline CDR1 and CDR2: SGDLS and YYNGEE. The length of the CDR3 is 15 residues. The CDR3 here is CASSGDQVATDTQYF. Here the CDR3 DNA reads TGTGCCAGCAGCGGGGATCAAGTAGCCACAGATACGCAGTATTTT.

The chain couples TRBV4-3 to TRBJ2-3; perhaps D is TRBD1 or TRBD2 (5 bases each). This CDR3 spans 14 amino acids. Trimming removed 0 bases from V and 8 bases from J, with 12 bases in between. Per germline, CDR1 LGHNA and CDR2 YSLEER. CDR3 protein: CASSQDMGVGTQYF. CDR3 sequence (DNA): TGCGCCAGCAGCCAAGACATGGGGGTCGGTACGCAGTATTTT.

The chain employs TRBV25-1 and TRBJ2-1, with a weak D call TRBD2 (6 bases). Germline-derived CDR1 and CDR2 are MGHDK and SYGVNS. The CDR3 length is 15 residues. The V and J ends lost 6 bases and 1 base respectively, with 13 bases between them. The DNA of the CDR3 is TGTGCCAGCAGCCCCCCGGGACTTTCCTACAATGAGCAGTTCTTC. As protein: CASSPPGLSYNEQFF.